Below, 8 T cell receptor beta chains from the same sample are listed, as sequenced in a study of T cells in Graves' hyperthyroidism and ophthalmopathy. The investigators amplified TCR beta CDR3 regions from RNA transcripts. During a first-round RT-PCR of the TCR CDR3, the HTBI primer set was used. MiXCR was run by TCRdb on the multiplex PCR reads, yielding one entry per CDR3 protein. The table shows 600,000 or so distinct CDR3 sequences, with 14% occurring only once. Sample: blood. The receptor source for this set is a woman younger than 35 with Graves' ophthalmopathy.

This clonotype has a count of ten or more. CDR3 amino acids: CASSLARQPKVGYTF. CDR3 bases: TGTGCCAGCAGCTTAGCGAGACAGCCCAAGGTCGGCTACACCTTC. The chain employs TRBV7-9 and TRBJ1-2, with a weak D call TRBD1 (5 bases). V lost 0 bases, J lost 8 bases, and 16 bases lay in between. This CDR3 is 15 amino acids long. In germline, CDR1 is SEHNR, CDR2 FQNEAQ (reference sequence).

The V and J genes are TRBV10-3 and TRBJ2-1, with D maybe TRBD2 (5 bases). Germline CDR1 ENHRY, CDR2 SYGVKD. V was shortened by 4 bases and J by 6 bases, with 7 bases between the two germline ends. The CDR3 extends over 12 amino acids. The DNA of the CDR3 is TGTGCCATCAGTGCGGGGTCCAATGAGCAGTTCTTC. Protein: CAISAGSNEQFF.

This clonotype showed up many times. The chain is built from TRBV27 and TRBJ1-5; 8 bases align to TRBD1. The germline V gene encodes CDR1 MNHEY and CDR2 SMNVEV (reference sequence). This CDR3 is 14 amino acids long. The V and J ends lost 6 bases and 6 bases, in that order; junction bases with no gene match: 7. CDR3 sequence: CASRIQGVGQPQHF. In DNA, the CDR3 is TGTGCCAGCAGGATACAGGGGGTGGGTCAGCCCCAGCATTTT.

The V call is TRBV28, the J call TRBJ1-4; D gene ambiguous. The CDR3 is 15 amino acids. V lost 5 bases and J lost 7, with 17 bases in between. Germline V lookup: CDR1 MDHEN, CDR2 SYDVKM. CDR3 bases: TGTGCCAGCAGTACACCGGGAGCATCTCCTGAAAAACTGTTTTTT. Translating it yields CASSTPGASPEKLFF.

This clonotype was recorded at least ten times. The CDR3 DNA is TGTGCCAGCAGCTTAGTTATCCGCCTCCCGGCCCAGGAGACCCAGTACTTC. It translates to CASSLVIRLPAQETQYF. The chain links TRBV7-2 to TRBJ2-5; D call uncertain. Trimming took 1 base from V and 5 from J, leaving 20 bases between them. The CDR3 has 17 amino acids. The germline V gene encodes CDR1 SGHTA and CDR2 FQGNSA.

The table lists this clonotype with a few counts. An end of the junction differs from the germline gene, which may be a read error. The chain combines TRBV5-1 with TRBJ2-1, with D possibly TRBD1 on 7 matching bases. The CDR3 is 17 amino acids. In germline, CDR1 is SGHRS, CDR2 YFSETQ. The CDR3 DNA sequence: TGTGCCAGCAGCTTGCACAACAGGGGAGGCTCCTACAATGAGCAGTTCTTC. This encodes CASSLHNRGGSYNEQFF. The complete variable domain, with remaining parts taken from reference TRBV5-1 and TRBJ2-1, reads KAGVTQTPRYLIKTRGQQVTLSCSPISGHRSVSWYQQTPGQGLQFLFEYFSETQRNKGNFPGRFSGRQFSNSRSEMNVSTLELGDSALYLCASSLHNRGGSYNEQFFGPGTRLTVL.

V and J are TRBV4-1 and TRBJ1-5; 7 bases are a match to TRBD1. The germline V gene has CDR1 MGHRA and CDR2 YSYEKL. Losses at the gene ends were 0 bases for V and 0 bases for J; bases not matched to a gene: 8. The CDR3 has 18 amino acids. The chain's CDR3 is CASSQDSTGLYSNQPQHF. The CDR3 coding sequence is TGCGCCAGCAGCCAAGACTCGACAGGGCTATATAGCAATCAGCCCCAGCATTTT.

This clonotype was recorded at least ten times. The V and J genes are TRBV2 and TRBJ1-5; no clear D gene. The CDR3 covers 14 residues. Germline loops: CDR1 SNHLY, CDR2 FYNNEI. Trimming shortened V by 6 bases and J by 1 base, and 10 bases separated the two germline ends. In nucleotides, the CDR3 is TGTGCCAGCAGCGAGACGGGGAGCAATCAGCCCCAGCATTTT. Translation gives CASSETGSNQPQHF.